This T cell receptor beta chain was retrieved from a study of spatial heterogeneity in lung cancer (dated by TCRdb to about 2019). The study in broad terms: Samples were obtained from approximately 72 patients with early-stage, untreated non-small cell lung cancer from the lung TRACERx cohort. Follow-up PBMC samples were sequenced whenever the samples were available, and the median time to follow-up was roughly two years after resection. Beta-chain transcripts were consistently detected in greater numbers than alpha-chain transcripts, which likely reflects a higher abundance of beta-chain transcripts. In the raw uncorrected reads, each unique combination of TCR and UMI appeared more than ten times on average. The study quantitatively compared TCR alpha and beta repertoires across multiple tumor regions, matched nontumor lung and blood in non-small cell lung cancer. TCR repertoire features were related to nonsynonymous mutation counts determined by whole-exome sequencing of tumor tissue. At surgery, 200 or so tumor regions, 63 to 70 matched nontumor lung samples and 50 to 60 PBMC samples were TCR-sequenced for both alpha and beta chains. Here is what the overall study found, with its caveats: Comparisons of baseline and follow-up blood repertoires included only about 15 patients. Ubiquitous expanded tumor TCRs were found in blood more often at tumor resection than at routine follow-up. Additional single-cell paired TCR alpha and beta sequencing was considered necessary to confirm, at a functional level, the hypothesis that regional TCRs recognize regional mutations.

To prepare the library, 5' RACE was applied. For sequencing, a NextSeq 500 was employed. In the TCR library protocol, a unique molecular identifier was attached to each TCR cDNA molecule so that PCR and sequencing errors could be corrected. The study's own analysis went as follows. Decombinator tools were used for TCR identification, UMI-based error correction and CDR3 extraction. TCRs above a frequency of 2 per 1,000, corresponding to the top 1% of the tumor frequency distribution, were defined as expanded. Renyi diversity was computed with the R vegan package after each repertoire had been subsampled 100 times to 5,000 TCRs. CDR3 similarity networks were constructed using string-kernel similarity of amino acid triplets, with links drawn between CDR3s whose pairwise similarity was above 0.82. The raw public reads went through TCRdb reprocessing: fastp at Q25, MiXCR clone calling, in-frame beta chains kept. Each entry is one CDR3 protein sequence, shown with its most common DNA and genes. The V and J calls come from TCRdb's annotation, not from the publication. Across this sample there are 110,000 or so distinct CDR3 sequences, with about a tenth seen only once. 20% to 25% of the sample belongs to the ten largest clones.

Trimmed from V: 1 base; trimmed from J: 5 bases; junction bases lacking a gene match: 15. Including the terminal cysteine and phenylalanine, the CDR3 comprises 19 residues. The entry retains the CDR3 DNA only, 57 bases that are in frame from base 1. For CDR1 and CDR2, the germline V gene (reference sequence) lists GTSNPN and SVGIG. What the time point label conveys for this sample: blood at routine non-recurrence follow-up after resection. Whole RNA extracted from tumor and nontumor lung tissue, or from cryopreserved PBMC samples, was used for TCR sequencing without cell sorting. Patients were selected for TCR sequencing only if sufficient RNA was available from at least two tumor regions. As concerns this clonotype: Its recognized antigen is unknown. No base quality information exists; no much larger clone differs at one position.

The rearranged chain carries TRBV30 and TRBJ2-5; 14 central bases correspond to TRBD2. Here the sequenced sample was PBMCs, taken at follow-up. The TCR comes from a female donor with early-stage non-small cell lung cancer. CDR3 region: CAWSDAGTSGSTMIETQYF. The DNA reads as follows: TGTGCCTGGAGTGATGCCGGGACTAGCGGGAGTACTATGATTGAGACCCAGTACTTC.